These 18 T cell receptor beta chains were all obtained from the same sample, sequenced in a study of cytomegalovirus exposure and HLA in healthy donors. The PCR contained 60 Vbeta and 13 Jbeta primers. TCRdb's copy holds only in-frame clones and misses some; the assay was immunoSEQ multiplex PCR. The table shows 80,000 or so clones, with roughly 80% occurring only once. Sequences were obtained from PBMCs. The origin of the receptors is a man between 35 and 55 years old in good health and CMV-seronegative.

CDR3 coding DNA: TGTGCCAGCAGCTTACGCGGGTCCGAGCAGTACTTC. Translation gives CASSLRGSEQYF. The chain recombines TRBV5-4 with TRBJ2-7, with D tentatively TRBD2 (5 bases). The CDR3 runs to 12 residues. V lost 2 bases and J lost 6, with 9 bases in between. Germline V gene sequence: CDR1 SGHNT, CDR2 YYREEE (reference sequence).

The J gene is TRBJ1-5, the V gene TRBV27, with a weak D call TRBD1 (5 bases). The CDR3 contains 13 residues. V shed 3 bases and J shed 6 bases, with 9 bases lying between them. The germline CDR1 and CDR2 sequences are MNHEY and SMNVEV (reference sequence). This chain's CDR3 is CASSLGGGQPQHF. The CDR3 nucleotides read TGTGCCAGCAGTTTGGGGGGGGGTCAGCCCCAGCATTTT.

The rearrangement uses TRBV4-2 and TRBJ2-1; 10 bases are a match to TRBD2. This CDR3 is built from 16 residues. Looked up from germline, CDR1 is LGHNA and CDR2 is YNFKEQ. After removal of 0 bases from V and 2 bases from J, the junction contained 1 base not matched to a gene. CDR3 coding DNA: TGTGCCAGCAGCCAAGATGGGACTAGCGCCTACAATGAGCAGTTCTTC. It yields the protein CASSQDGTSAYNEQFF.

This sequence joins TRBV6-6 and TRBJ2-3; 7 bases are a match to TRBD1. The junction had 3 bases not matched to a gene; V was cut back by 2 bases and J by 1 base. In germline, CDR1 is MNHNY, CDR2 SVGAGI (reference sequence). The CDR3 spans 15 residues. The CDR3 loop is CASSYPGQGTDTQYF. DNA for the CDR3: TGTGCCAGCAGTTACCCCGGACAGGGCACAGATACGCAGTATTTT.

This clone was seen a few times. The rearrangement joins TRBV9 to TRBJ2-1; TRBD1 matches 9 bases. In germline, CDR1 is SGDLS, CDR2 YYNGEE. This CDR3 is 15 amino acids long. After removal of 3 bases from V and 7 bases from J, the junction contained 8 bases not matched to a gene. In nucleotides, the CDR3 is TGTGCCAGCAGCGCTGGGACAGGGACTACGAATGAGCAGTTCTTC. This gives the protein CASSAGTGTTNEQFF.

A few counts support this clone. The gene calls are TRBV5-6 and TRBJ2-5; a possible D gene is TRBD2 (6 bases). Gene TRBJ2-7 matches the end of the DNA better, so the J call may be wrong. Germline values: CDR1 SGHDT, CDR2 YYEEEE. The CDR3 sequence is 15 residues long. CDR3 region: CASSLGGREAYEQYF. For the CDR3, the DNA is TGTGCCAGCAGCTTGGGTGGCAGGGAGGCTTACGAGCAGTACTTC.

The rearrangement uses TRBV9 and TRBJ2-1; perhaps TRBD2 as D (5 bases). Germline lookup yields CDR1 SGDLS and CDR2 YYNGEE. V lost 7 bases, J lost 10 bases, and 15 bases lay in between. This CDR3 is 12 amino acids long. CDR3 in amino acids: CASGPGSGEQFF. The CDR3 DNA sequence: TGTGCCAGCGGGCCGGGCTCGGGAGAGCAGTTCTTC.

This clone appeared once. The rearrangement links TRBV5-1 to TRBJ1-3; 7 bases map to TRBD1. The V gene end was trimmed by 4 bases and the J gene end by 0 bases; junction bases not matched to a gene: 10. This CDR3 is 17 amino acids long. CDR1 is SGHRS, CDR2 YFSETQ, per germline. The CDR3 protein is CASSPNPAGGSGNTIYF. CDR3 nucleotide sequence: TGCGCCAGCAGCCCCAACCCTGCAGGGGGCTCTGGAAACACCATATATTTT. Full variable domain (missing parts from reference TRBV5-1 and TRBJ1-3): KAGVTQTPRYLIKTRGQQVTLSCSPISGHRSVSWYQQTPGQGLQFLFEYFSETQRNKGNFPGRFSGRQFSNSRSEMNVSTLELGDSALYLCASSPNPAGGSGNTIYFGEGSWLTVV.

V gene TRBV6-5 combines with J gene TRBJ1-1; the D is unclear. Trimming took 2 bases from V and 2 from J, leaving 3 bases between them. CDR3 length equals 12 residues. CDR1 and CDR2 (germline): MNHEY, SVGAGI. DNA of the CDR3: TGTGCCAGCAGTTACCCTAACACTGAAGCTTTCTTT. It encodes CASSYPNTEAFF.

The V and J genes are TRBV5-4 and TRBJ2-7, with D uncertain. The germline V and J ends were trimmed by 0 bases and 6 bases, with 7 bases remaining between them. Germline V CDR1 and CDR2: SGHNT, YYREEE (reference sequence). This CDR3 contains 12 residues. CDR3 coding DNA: TGTGCCAGCAGCTTGGGTACGGGCGAGCAGTACTTC. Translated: CASSLGTGEQYF.

CDR3 DNA: TGTGCCAGCAGCCCGATAACAGGCTCCTACGAGCAGTACTTC. Translation gives CASSPITGSYEQYF. The chain carries TRBV28 and TRBJ2-7; D possibly corresponds to TRBD1 (5 bases). The CDR3 spans 14 residues. Germline CDR1 is MDHEN and CDR2 is SYDVKM. The V end lost 6 bases, the J end lost 0 bases, and 12 bases lay between the germline ends. Full variable domain (rest looked up from reference TRBV28 and TRBJ2-7): DVKVTQSSRYLVKRTGEKVFLECVQDMDHENMFWYRQDPGLGLRLIYFSYDVKMKEKGDIPEGYSVSREKKERFSLILESASTNQTSMYLCASSPITGSYEQYFGPGTRLTVT.

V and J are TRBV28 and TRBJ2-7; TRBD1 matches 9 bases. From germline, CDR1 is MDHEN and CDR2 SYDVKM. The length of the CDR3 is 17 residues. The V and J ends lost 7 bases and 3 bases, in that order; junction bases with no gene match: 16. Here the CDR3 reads CASIGTGQGYSRYEQYF. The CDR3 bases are TGTGCCAGCATCGGAACTGGACAGGGGTATTCGCGCTACGAGCAGTACTTC. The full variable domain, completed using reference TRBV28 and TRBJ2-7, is DVKVTQSSRYLVKRTGEKVFLECVQDMDHENMFWYRQDPGLGLRLIYFSYDVKMKEKGDIPEGYSVSREKKERFSLILESASTNQTSMYLCASIGTGQGYSRYEQYFGPGTRLTVT.

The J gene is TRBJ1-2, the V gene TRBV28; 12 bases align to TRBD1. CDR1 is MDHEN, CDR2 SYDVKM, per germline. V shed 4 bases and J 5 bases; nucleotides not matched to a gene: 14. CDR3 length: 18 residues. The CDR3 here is CASSSRGRDRGRPYGYTF. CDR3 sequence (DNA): TGTGCCAGCAGTTCCCGGGGGAGGGACAGGGGGCGACCGTATGGCTACACCTTC.

The CDR3 DNA sequence: TGTGCCATCAGTGGGACCGGGACAGGATCTGGGGCCAACGTCCTGACTTTC. It codes for CAISGTGTGSGANVLTF. The chain has TRBV10-3 and TRBJ2-6, with 8 nucleotides matching TRBD1. Looked up from germline, CDR1 is ENHRY and CDR2 is SYGVKD. V lost 4 bases to trimming and J lost 1 base; unmatched junction nucleotides: 6. The CDR3 is 17 amino acids.

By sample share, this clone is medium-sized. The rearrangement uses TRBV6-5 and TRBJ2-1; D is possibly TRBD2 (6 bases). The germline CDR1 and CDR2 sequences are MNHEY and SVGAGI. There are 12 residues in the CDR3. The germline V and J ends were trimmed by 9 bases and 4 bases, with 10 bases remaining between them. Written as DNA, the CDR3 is TGTGCCAGGCGTGGAGGGTACAATGAGCAGTTCTTC. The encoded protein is CARRGGYNEQFF.

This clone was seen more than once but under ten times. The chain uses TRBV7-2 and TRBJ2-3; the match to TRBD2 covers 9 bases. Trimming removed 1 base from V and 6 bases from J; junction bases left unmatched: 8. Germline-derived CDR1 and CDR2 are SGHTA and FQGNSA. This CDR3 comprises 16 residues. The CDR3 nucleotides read TGTGCCAGCAGCTTAGTACTAGCGGGCAGGGGGGATACGCAGTATTTT. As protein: CASSLVLAGRGDTQYF.

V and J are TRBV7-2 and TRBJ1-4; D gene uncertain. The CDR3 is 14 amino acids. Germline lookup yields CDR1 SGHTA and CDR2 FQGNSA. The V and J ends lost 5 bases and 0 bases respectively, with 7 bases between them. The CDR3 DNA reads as TGTGCCAGCAGCCCCACTTCAACTAATGAAAAACTGTTTTTT. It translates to CASSPTSTNEKLFF.

CDR3 in DNA: TGTGCCAGCAGCATTCGGACAGGGTATTCTGGACAGCCCCAGCATTTT. Translating gives CASSIRTGYSGQPQHF. V and J are TRBV21-1 and TRBJ1-5; the table's D call TRBD1 went unverified against the DNA. TRBV21-1 is shown as a pseudogene. This CDR3 contains 16 residues.